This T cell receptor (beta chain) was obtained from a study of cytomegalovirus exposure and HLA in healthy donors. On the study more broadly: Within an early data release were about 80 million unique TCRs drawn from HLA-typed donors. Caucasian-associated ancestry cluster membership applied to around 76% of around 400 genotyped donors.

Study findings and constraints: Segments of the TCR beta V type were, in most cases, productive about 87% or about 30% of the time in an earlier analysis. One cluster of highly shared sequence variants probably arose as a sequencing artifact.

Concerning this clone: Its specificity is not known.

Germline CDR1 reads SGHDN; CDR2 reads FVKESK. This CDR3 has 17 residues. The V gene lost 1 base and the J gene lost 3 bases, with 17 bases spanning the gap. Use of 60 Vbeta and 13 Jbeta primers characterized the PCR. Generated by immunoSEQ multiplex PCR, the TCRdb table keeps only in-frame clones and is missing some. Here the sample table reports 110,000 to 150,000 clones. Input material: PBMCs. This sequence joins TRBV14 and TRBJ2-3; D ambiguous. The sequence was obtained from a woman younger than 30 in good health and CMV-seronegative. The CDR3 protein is CASSQGRSVARTDTQYF. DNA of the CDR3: TGTGCCAGCAGCCAAGGTCGGTCGGTGGCTAGGACAGATACGCAGTATTTT. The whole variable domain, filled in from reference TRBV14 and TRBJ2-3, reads EAGVTQFPSHSVIEKGQTVTLRCDPISGHDNLYWYRRVMGKEIKFLLHFVKESKQDESGMPNNRFLAERTGGTYSTLKVQPAELEDSGVYFCASSQGRSVARTDTQYFGPGTRLTVL.